One and the same sample provided the 16 T cell receptor beta chains below, sequenced in a study of blood T cells in healthy people across ages. Alongside a J-beta primer mix, a sample-barcoded 5' primer served in a second PCR lasting about 7 to 12 cycles. MiXCR, applied by TCRdb to the 5' RACE reads, yields one record per CDR3 protein. Altogether around 1.5 million distinct CDR3 sequences are present, 34% being singletons, with the ten largest covering about 11%. Sequences were obtained from blood. All receptors come from a woman younger than 45 in good health.

This clonotype was seen repeatedly, ten times or more. The chain recombines TRBV12-3 or TRBV12-4 with TRBJ1-2; TRBD1 is a possible D gene (5 bases). This CDR3 region has 12 residues. The V and J ends lost 5 bases and 6 bases respectively, with 10 bases between them. The CDR3 bases are TGTGCCAGCAGTCCTGGGGCGGATGGCTACACCTTC. Translated, it gives CASSPGADGYTF.

This clonotype showed up just a few times. CDR3 nucleotides: TGCGCCAGCAGCTTCATAGGCGGGAGGGCGACAGATACGCAGTATTTT. Translating it yields CASSFIGGRATDTQYF. This chain connects TRBV5-1 to TRBJ2-3; TRBD2 agrees at 9 bases. The CDR3 runs 16 residues. V lost 2 bases and J lost 3; bases outside the gene matches: 7. The germline V gene encodes CDR1 SGHRS and CDR2 YFSETQ.

This clonotype was seen more than once but under ten times. V is TRBV29-1 and J is TRBJ2-2, with unresolved D. This CDR3 has 13 residues. Trimming pared 7 bases from V and 1 base from J, leaving 10 bases between. The V gene's germline CDR1 is SQVTM and CDR2 ANQGSEA. The CDR3 DNA is TGCAGCGGAGAACTTTTGAACACCGGGGAGCTGTTTTTT. Translation gives CSGELLNTGELFF.

The chain links TRBV28 to TRBJ2-3, with D perhaps assigned TRBD1 or TRBD2 (7 bases each). Germline-derived CDR1 and CDR2 are MDHEN and SYDVKM. This CDR3 has 21 residues. V lost 2 bases and J lost 2, with 29 bases in between. DNA of the CDR3: TGTGCCAGCAGTTTACACGGAGGGGGCGGGAGTGGATACTGGAACACAGATACGCAGTATTTT. It specifies CASSLHGGGGSGYWNTDTQYF.

The rearrangement uses TRBV20-1 and TRBJ1-5; unclear D gene. Germline loops: CDR1 DFQATT, CDR2 SNEGSKA (reference sequence). The CDR3 runs to 15 residues. Deletions cut 0 bases from V and 0 bases from J, with 9 bases between. CDR3 DNA: TGCAGTGCTAGAGAGGGAGGTCATAGCAATCAGCCCCAGCATTTT. Encoded protein: CSAREGGHSNQPQHF.

This clonotype was seen a few times. The rearrangement uses TRBV20-1 and TRBJ1-1; D possibly corresponds to TRBD1 (5 bases). Germline-derived CDR1 and CDR2 are DFQATT and SNEGSKA (reference sequence). Trimming shortened V by 2 bases and J by 0 bases, and 10 bases separated the two germline ends. The CDR3 is 14 residues long. The DNA of the CDR3 is TGCAGTGCTAGAAGAGGGACGGTGAACACTGAAGCTTTCTTT. This translates into CSARRGTVNTEAFF.

This clonotype was picked up a small number of times. The V gene is TRBV20-1, the J gene TRBJ2-3, with D perhaps matching TRBD2 (5 bases). V was pared by 0 bases and J by 0 bases, with 16 bases between. The CDR3 consists of 17 residues. Germline values: CDR1 DFQATT, CDR2 SNEGSKA (reference sequence). CDR3 loop: CSAREGLKPRSTDTQYF. The CDR3 DNA is TGCAGTGCTAGAGAAGGACTGAAGCCGAGAAGCACAGATACGCAGTATTTT.

This clonotype was seen repeatedly, ten times or more. The rearrangement uses TRBV4-1 and TRBJ2-5; TRBD2 matches at 8 bases. CDR1 and CDR2 (germline): MGHRA, YSYEKL. The CDR3 sequence is 18 residues long. The V gene end was trimmed by 5 bases and the J gene end by 2 bases; junction bases not matched to a gene: 16. The chain's CDR3 is CASSGVPRGGARQETQYF. The CDR3 nucleotides are TGCGCCAGCAGCGGAGTACCCCGGGGGGGCGCCAGGCAAGAGACCCAGTACTTC.

Comment on this clonotype: A much larger clonotype is one base distant, so this may be a read error. This rearrangement joins TRBV12-3 or TRBV12-4 to TRBJ1-2, with D uncertain. CDR3 length: 13 amino acids. The CDR3: CAIARRGNYSYTF. CDR3 coding DNA: TGTGCCATAGCCCGCCGGGGTAACTATAGCTACACCTTC.

This clonotype has a handful of counts. The rearrangement joins TRBV7-3 to TRBJ2-1, with TRBD2 matching 14 bases. Germline-derived CDR1 and CDR2 are SGHTA and FQGTGA. J lost 7 bases, V lost 2 bases, and 4 bases had no gene match. The CDR3 contains 16 residues. CDR3 DNA: TGTGCCAGCAGCTTAGGGGGACTAGCGGGGGCTAATGAGCAGTTCTTC. Translated, it gives CASSLGGLAGANEQFF.

This clonotype was picked up a small number of times. The chain joins TRBV2 to TRBJ1-2; D is uncertain. CDR1 and CDR2 from the germline V gene are SNHLY and FYNNEI. V lost 4 bases and J lost 7, with 13 bases in between. The CDR3 spans 13 residues. The CDR3 sequence is CASSGQNVGGYTF. Here the CDR3 DNA reads TGTGCCAGCAGTGGACAAAACGTGGGTGGCTACACCTTC.

V is TRBV12-3 or TRBV12-4 and J is TRBJ2-2; a weak D match, TRBD1 (6 bases). The V gene lost 3 bases and the J gene lost 7 bases, with 12 bases spanning the gap. This CDR3 spans 14 amino acids. The CDR3 DNA reads as TGTGCCAGCAGTTTGGCAGGGGACATCGGGGAGCTGTTTTTT. This sequence encodes CASSLAGDIGELFF.

This clonotype showed up many times. This chain connects TRBV25-1 to TRBJ2-1; TRBD2 matches 7 bases. From germline, CDR1 is MGHDK and CDR2 SYGVNS. The CDR3 is made up of 16 amino acids. V lost 2 bases, J lost 5 bases, and 9 bases stayed unmatched. CDR3 nucleotides: TGTGCCAGCAGTGAAGATGCGGGAGATATCGACAATGAGCAGTTCTTC. Translated, it gives CASSEDAGDIDNEQFF.

This clonotype was found many times. The chain has TRBV4-1 and TRBJ2-1; perhaps TRBD2 as D (6 bases). The germline V and J ends were trimmed by 0 bases and 5 bases, with 17 bases remaining between them. The germline V gene has CDR1 MGHRA and CDR2 YSYEKL. This CDR3 has 17 amino acids. CDR3 coding DNA: TGCGCCAGCAGCCAAGATGTAGCGGCTCGAGGGGACAATGAGCAGTTCTTC. Translation: CASSQDVAARGDNEQFF.

This clonotype was seen only a few times. The chain uses TRBV4-1 and TRBJ2-4; 10 bases fit TRBD1. CDR1 MGHRA and CDR2 YSYEKL come from the germline V gene. J was trimmed by 2 bases and V by 4 bases; bases with no gene match: 5. This CDR3 has 16 residues. The chain's CDR3 is CASSRGTGDSKNIQYF. The DNA for the CDR3 is TGCGCCAGCAGCCGCGGGACAGGGGATTCCAAAAACATTCAGTACTTC.

In this sample, this clonotype turned up a few times. V gene TRBV24-1 combines with J gene TRBJ2-5; 12 bases fit TRBD1. CDR1 KGHDR and CDR2 SFDVKD come from the germline V gene. V lost 2 bases to trimming and J lost 5 bases; unmatched junction nucleotides: 5. This CDR3 comprises 16 residues. CDR3 protein: CATSDSGTGGKETQYF. CDR3 coding DNA: TGTGCCACCAGTGATTCCGGGACAGGGGGCAAGGAGACCCAGTACTTC.